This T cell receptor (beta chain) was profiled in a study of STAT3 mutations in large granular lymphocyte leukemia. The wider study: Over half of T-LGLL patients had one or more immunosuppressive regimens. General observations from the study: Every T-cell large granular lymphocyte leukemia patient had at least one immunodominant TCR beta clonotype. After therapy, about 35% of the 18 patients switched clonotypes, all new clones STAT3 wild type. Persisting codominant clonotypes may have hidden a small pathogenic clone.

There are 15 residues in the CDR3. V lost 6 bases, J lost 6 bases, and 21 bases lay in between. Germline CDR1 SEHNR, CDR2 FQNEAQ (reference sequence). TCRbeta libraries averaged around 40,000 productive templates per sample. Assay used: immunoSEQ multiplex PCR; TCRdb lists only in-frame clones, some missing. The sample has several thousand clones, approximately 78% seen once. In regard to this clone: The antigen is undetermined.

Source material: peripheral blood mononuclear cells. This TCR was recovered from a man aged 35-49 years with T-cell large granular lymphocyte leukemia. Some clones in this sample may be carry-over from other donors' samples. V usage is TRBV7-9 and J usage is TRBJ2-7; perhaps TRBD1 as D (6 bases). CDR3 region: CASSNRAGARGEQYF. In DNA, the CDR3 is TGTGCCAGCAGTAATAGGGCAGGGGCGAGAGGCGAGCAGTACTTC.